A single TCR beta chain is shown here with its context. This sample was taken from a study of shared clonotypes between healthy human individuals. This table comes from immunoSEQ multiplex PCR, and its TCRdb copy is limited to in-frame clones, with some not included. This sample has roughly 520,000 clones, with approximately 95% found just once. CDR3 length: 14 residues. Germline-derived CDR1 and CDR2 are SNHLY and FYNNEI. V lost 2 bases, J lost 11 bases, and 18 bases lay in between. V and J are TRBV2 and TRBJ1-1; possible D gene TRBD1, 6 bases. The receptor's source is a woman in her thirties in good health. The source material was naive CD4+ T cells sorted from blood. The subset denotes: CD45RA+ positively selected. The CDR3 spells CASSERHWYRDAFF. CDR3 nucleotide sequence: TGTGCCAGCAGTGAACGTCACTGGTACAGGGACGCTTTCTTT. Full variable domain (rest looked up from reference TRBV2 and TRBJ1-1): EPEVTQTPSHQVTQMGQEVILRCVPISNHLYFYWYRQILGQKVEFLVSFYNNEISEKSEIFDDQFSVERPDGSNFTLKIRSTKLEDSAMYFCASSERHWYRDAFFGQGTRLTVV.